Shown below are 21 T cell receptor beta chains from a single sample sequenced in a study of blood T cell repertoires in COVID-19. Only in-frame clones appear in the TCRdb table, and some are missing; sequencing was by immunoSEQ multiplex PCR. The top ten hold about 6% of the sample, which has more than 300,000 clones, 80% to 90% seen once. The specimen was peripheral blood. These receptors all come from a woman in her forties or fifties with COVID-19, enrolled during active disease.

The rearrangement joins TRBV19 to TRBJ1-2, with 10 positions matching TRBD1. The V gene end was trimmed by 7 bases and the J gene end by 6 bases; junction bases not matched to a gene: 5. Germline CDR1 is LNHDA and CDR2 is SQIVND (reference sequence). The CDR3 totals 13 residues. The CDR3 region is CASIDRGQDGYTF. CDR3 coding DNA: TGTGCCAGTATCGACAGGGGGCAGGATGGCTACACCTTC. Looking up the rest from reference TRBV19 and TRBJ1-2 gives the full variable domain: DGGITQSPKYLFRKEGQNVTLSCEQNLNHDAMYWYRQDPGQGLRLIYYSQIVNDFQKGDIAEGYSVSREKKESFPLTVTSAQKNPTAFYLCASIDRGQDGYTFGSGTRLTVV.

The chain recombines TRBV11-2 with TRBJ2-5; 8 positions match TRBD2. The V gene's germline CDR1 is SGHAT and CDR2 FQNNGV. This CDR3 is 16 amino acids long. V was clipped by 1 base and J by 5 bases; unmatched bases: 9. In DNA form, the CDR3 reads TGTGCCAGCAGCTTAGCGGGCAGGGGCGGGGGGGAGACCCAGTACTTC. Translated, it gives CASSLAGRGGGETQYF.

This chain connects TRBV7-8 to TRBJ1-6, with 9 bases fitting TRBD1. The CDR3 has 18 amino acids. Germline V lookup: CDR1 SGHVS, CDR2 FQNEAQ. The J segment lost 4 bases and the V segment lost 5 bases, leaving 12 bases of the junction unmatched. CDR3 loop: CASSLTSAGTGYNSPLHF. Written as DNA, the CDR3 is TGTGCCAGCAGCCTAACTTCTGCCGGGACAGGGTATAATTCACCCCTCCACTTT.

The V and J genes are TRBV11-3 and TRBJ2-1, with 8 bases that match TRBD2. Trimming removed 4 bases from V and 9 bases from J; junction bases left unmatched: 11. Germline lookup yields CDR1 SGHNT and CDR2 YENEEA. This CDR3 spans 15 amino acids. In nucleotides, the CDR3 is TGTGCCAGCAGCTCACCGGGACTAGATCGACGTGAGCAGTTCTTC. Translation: CASSSPGLDRREQFF.

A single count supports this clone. CDR3 nucleotide sequence: TGTGCCAGCTCATCCCTAGCGGGACCGGGGGGCAATGAGCAGTTCTTC. Residues: CASSSLAGPGGNEQFF. The chain employs TRBV18 and TRBJ2-1; 9 bases align to TRBD2. Germline assignment: CDR1 KGHSH and CDR2 LQKENI. V gave up 5 bases and J gave up 6 bases; unmatched junction bases: 11. The CDR3 is 16 amino acids.

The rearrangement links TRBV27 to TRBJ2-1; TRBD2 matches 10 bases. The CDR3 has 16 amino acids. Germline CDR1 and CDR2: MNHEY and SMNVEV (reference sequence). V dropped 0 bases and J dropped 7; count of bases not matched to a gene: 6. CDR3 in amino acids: CASSLSPSGRLNEQFF. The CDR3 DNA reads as TGTGCCAGCAGTTTATCACCTAGCGGGAGACTAAATGAGCAGTTCTTC.

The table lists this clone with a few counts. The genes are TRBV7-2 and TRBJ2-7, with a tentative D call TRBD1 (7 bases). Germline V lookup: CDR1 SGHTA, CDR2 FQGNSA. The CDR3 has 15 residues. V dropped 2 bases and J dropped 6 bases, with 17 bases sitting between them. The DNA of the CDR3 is TGTGCCAGCAGCTTATCGGCGTCAGGGGGGCGCGAGCAGTACTTC. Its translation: CASSLSASGGREQYF.

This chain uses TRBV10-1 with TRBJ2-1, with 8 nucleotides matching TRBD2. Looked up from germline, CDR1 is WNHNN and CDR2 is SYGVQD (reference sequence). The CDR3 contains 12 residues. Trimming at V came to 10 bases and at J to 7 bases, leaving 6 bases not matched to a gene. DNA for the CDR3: TGCGCCACCAAGAGCGGGAGTAATGAGCAGTTCTTC. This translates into CATKSGSNEQFF.

The CDR3: CASSESPGLKLAKNIQYF. CDR3 DNA: TGTGCCAGCAGTGAATCTCCGGGATTAAAGCTAGCCAAAAACATTCAGTACTTC. This rearrangement joins TRBV6-1 to TRBJ2-4; a possible D gene is TRBD2 (5 bases). The CDR3 length is 18 residues. In germline, CDR1 is MNHNS, CDR2 SASEGT. With 2 bases removed from V and 0 bases from J, the gap between germline ends came to 17 bases.

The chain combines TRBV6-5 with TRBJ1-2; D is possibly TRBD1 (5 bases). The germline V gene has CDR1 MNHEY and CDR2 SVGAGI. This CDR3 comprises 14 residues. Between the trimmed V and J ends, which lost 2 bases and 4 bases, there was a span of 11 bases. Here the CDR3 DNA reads TGTGCCAGCAGTTACAAGCAGGGTTTCTATGGCTACACCTTC. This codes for CASSYKQGFYGYTF.

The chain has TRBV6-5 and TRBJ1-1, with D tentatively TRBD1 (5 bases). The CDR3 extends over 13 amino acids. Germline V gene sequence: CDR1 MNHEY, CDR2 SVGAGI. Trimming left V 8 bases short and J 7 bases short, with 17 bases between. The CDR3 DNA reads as TGTGCCAGCCTAAACCAGGGCACGTTTGAAGCTTTCTTT. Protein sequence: CASLNQGTFEAFF.

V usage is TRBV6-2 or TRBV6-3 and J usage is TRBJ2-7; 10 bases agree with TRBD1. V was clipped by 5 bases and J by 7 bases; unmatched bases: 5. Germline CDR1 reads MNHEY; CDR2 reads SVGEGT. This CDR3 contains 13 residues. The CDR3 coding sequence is TGTGCCAGCAGTCCCGGGACAGGGGTTGAGCAGTACTTC. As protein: CASSPGTGVEQYF.

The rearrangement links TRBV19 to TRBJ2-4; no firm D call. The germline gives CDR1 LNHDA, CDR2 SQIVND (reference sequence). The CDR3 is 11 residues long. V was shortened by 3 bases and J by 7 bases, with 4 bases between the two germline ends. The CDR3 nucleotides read TGTGCCAGTAGTATTTCGAACATTCAGTACTTC. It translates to CASSISNIQYF.

The CDR3 DNA reads TGTGCCTTATCCAGACAGGGAATAGCCGGGGAGCTGTTTTTT. It translates to CALSRQGIAGELFF. The chain links TRBV7-7 to TRBJ2-2; 7 bases agree with TRBD1. The V segment lost 11 bases and the J segment 6 bases; nucleotides outside the gene matches: 12. Germline values: CDR1 SSHAT, CDR2 FNYEAQ (reference sequence). The CDR3 sequence is 14 residues long.

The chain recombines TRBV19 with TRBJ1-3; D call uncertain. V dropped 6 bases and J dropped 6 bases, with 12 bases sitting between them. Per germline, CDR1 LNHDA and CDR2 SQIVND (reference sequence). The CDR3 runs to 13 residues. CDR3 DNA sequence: TGTGCCAGTAGATTATTGGGCCTAAACACCATATATTTT. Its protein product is CASRLLGLNTIYF.

CDR3 nucleotides: TGTGCCAGCAGCTTAGAGGGGACAGGATCCTACGAGCAGTACTTC. Amino acids: CASSLEGTGSYEQYF. The chain is built from TRBV7-2 and TRBJ2-7; 8 nucleotides match TRBD1. The trim removed 1 base at V and 1 base at J, leaving 3 bases unmatched. This CDR3 comprises 15 residues. Per the germline V gene, CDR1 is SGHTA and CDR2 is FQGNSA.

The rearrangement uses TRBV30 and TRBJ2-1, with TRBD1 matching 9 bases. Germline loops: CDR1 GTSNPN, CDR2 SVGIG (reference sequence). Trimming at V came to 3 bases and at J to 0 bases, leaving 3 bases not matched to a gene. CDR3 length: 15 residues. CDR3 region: CAWSQTGGSYNEQFF. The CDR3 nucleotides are TGTGCCTGGAGCCAGACAGGGGGCTCCTACAATGAGCAGTTCTTC.

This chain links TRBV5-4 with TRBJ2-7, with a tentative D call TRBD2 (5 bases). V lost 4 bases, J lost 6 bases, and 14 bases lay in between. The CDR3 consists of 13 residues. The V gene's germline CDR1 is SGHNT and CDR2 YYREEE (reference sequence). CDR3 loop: CASSPAGIGEQYF. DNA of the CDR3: TGTGCCAGCAGCCCGGCCGGGATCGGCGAGCAGTACTTC.

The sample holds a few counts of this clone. The CDR3 coding sequence is TGTGCCAGCAGCCCTAGAGGGGGCCTCGGCTACGAGCAGTACTTC. Translated: CASSPRGGLGYEQYF. The J gene is TRBJ2-7, the V gene TRBV14; the match to TRBD1 covers 7 bases. V lost 4 bases to trimming and J lost 3 bases; unmatched junction nucleotides: 9. This CDR3 comprises 15 residues. From germline, CDR1 is SGHDN and CDR2 FVKESK.

The DNA of the CDR3 is TGTGCCACCAGTGACCGGACTAGCGGGAATAGGGATGAGCAGTTCTTC. It translates to CATSDRTSGNRDEQFF. The chain couples TRBV24-1 to TRBJ2-1; 12 bases are shared with TRBD2. The CDR3 contains 16 residues. V lost 4 bases, J lost 8 bases, and 8 bases stayed unmatched. Germline V gene sequence: CDR1 KGHDR, CDR2 SFDVKD.

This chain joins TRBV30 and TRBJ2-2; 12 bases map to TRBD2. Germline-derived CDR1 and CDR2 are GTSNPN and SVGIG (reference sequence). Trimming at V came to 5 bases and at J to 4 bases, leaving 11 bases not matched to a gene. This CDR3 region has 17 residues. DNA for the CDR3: TGTGCCTGGGAGTGGACTAGCGGGGCCTTTGGCACCGGGGAGCTGTTTTTT. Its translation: CAWEWTSGAFGTGELFF.